This entry concerns a single T cell receptor (beta chain). At least ten counts were recorded for this clone. There is no known antigen for this receptor. Base qualities are not provided; no much larger clone lies one nucleotide away. This entry is derived from a study of metastatic and nonmetastatic thyroid tumors (dated by TCRdb to 2020 to 2022). For the wider study: Repertoires from peripheral blood and from tumor or nodule tissue samples of malignant and benign thyroid patients were compared.

None of the patients had been given any treatment before thyroid surgery. The study retrospectively analysed patient clinical samples collected from about 2012 to 2018 using T-cell receptor beta sequencing. The V and J ends are trimmed by 6 bases and 5 bases, leaving 13 bases between them. The CDR3 numbers 14 residues from cysteine through phenylalanine. Of the read, only the CDR3 DNA is kept; its 42 bases are in frame from base 1. Sequences MDHEN (CDR1) and SYDVKM (CDR2) are obtained from the germline V gene. Receptor amplification or capture employed PCR. The sample was run on an Illumina HiSeq 4000. High-throughput sequencing was used to profile the TCR beta-chain CDR3 region of each patient. The source study handled its data this way. Drawing on CDR3 differences between clinicopathological groups, the researchers built a classifier meant to tell apart patients with distant-metastatic papillary thyroid cancer. To measure repertoire diversity the researchers used the Shannon index, while the Morisita-Horn index served to gauge how similar the tumor and blood repertoires were. TCRdb redid the processing of the public reads, applying fastp at Q25 and MiXCR, and retained in-frame beta chains. V and J calls and clone size were set by TCRdb, not the authors. The sample table lists roughly 98,000 clones, about 15% of them with a count of one. The ten largest clones take up just over 3.5% of the sample.

Summary of the overall study and its limitations: TCR beta diversity was reported as significantly higher in malignant tumors than in benign nodules, in both blood and tumor samples.

This sequence uses TRBV28 and TRBJ1-4; TRBD1 is possibly the D segment (6 matching bases). The TCR originated in a female donor with papillary thyroid cancer or a benign thyroid nodule (not recorded which). Some clones in this sample may be carry-over from other donors' samples. Source material: blood. The nucleotide sequence reads TGTGCCAGCAGCCTAGGGGGTGGGAATGAAAAACTGTTTTTT. Its protein reads: CASSLGGGNEKLFF.